These 28 T cell receptor beta chains originate from one sample sequenced in a study of T cells after yellow fever vaccination. TCRdb analysed the 5' RACE reads with MiXCR anew, one entry per CDR3 protein. This sample yields nearly 350,000 distinct CDR3 sequences, of which about 8.3% are seen a single time; around 17% belongs to the top ten. The sample consisted of PBMCs, taken more than 40 days after the first yellow fever vaccination. The receptors were gathered from a man aged 18 to 29 who received the YFV17D yellow fever vaccine.

The sample holds a few counts of this clonotype. The chain is built from TRBV7-8 and TRBJ2-1; 7 nucleotides agree with TRBD2. Per the germline V gene, CDR1 is SGHVS and CDR2 is FQNEAQ. The CDR3 length is 17 residues. J was trimmed by 7 bases and V by 1 base; bases with no gene match: 13. The DNA for the CDR3 is TGTGCCAGCAGCTTAGTAATCGCGCAGCGGGGAGCGAATGAGCAGTTCTTC. This codes for CASSLVIAQRGANEQFF.

By proportion, this clonotype is medium-sized. CDR3 in amino acids: CASSSLGTSGGADTQYF. For the CDR3, the DNA is TGCGCCAGCAGCTCTTTAGGTACTAGCGGGGGGGCAGATACGCAGTATTTT. V usage is TRBV5-1 and J usage is TRBJ2-3; 13 nucleotides agree with TRBD2. There are 17 residues in the CDR3. Germline CDR1 and CDR2: SGHRS and YFSETQ. V was pared by 3 bases and J by 4 bases, with 8 bases of the junction left unmatched. The full variable domain, in which reference TRBV5-1 and TRBJ2-3 provide the parts outside the CDR3, is KAGVTQTPRYLIKTRGQQVTLSCSPISGHRSVSWYQQTPGQGLQFLFEYFSETQRNKGNFPGRFSGRQFSNSRSEMNVSTLELGDSALYLCASSSLGTSGGADTQYFGPGTRLTVL.

V is TRBV5-6 and J is TRBJ1-4, with a possible D match to TRBD1 (5 bases). Germline V gives CDR1 SGHDT, CDR2 YYEEEE. The V gene lost 0 bases and the J gene lost 12 bases, with 24 bases spanning the gap. The CDR3 sequence is 17 residues long. CDR3 in DNA: TGTGCCAGCAGCTTGGACAGGTTAGGACGAGGGCCGGAAGAACTGTTTTTT. Its protein product is CASSLDRLGRGPEELFF.

The rearrangement uses TRBV6-1 and TRBJ2-3, with D maybe TRBD1 (5 bases). The CDR3 totals 15 residues. V lost 6 bases and J 4 bases, leaving 17 bases between the germline ends. Per germline, CDR1 MNHNS and CDR2 SASEGT. The CDR3 DNA sequence: TGTGCCAGCAGCCGACGCCAGGGATACGCAGATACGCAGTATTTT. Its translation is CASSRRQGYADTQYF.

The CDR3 loop is CASSIQGERTEAFF. DNA of the CDR3: TGCGCCAGCAGCATACAGGGTGAAAGGACTGAAGCTTTCTTT. This chain uses TRBV5-1 with TRBJ1-1; D possibly corresponds to TRBD1 (6 bases). This CDR3 region has 14 residues. Germline CDR1 and CDR2: SGHRS and YFSETQ. With 4 bases removed from V and 5 bases from J, the gap between germline ends came to 15 bases.

The chain is built from TRBV11-1 and TRBJ2-1; perhaps D is TRBD1 or TRBD2 (5 bases each). Trimming stripped 1 base from V and 5 bases from J, with 15 bases between. CDR1 SGHAT and CDR2 FQDESV come from the germline V gene (reference sequence). The CDR3 consists of 16 residues. CDR3 amino acids: CASSLEGWGLHNEQFF. For the CDR3, the DNA is TGTGCCAGCAGCTTAGAAGGGTGGGGGTTACACAATGAGCAGTTCTTC.

The chain links TRBV20-1 to TRBJ1-5; D is unclear. This CDR3 comprises 16 residues. Trimming left V 5 bases short and J 1 base short, with 18 bases between. Germline CDR1 DFQATT, CDR2 SNEGSKA (reference sequence). This CDR3 is CSAPPARGNSNQPQHF. The DNA for the CDR3 is TGCAGTGCTCCGCCGGCCAGAGGAAACAGCAATCAGCCCCAGCATTTT.

The rearrangement joins TRBV4-3 to TRBJ1-5; 8 nucleotides match TRBD1. The CDR3 sequence is 19 residues long. Per germline, CDR1 LGHNA and CDR2 YSLEER. J gave up 6 bases and V 0 bases, and 16 bases lay outside the gene matches. The CDR3 protein is CASSQDLDREFGQRQPQHF. CDR3 in DNA: TGCGCCAGCAGCCAAGATCTGGACAGGGAGTTCGGTCAGCGTCAGCCCCAGCATTTT.

This clonotype showed up just a few times. This rearrangement joins TRBV20-1 to TRBJ2-1; D is undetermined. Deletions cut 5 bases from V and 2 bases from J, with 16 bases between. This CDR3 is 15 amino acids long. Germline CDR1 is DFQATT and CDR2 is SNEGSKA (reference sequence). The CDR3 DNA is TGCAGTGCTGCCCCCACCGTCTCCCCCTACAATGAGCAGTTCTTC. Amino acids: CSAAPTVSPYNEQFF.

A remark on this clonotype: Germline is not matched at one junction end, which may reflect a read error. The chain couples TRBV20-1 to TRBJ2-2; 9 bases fit TRBD1. The germline V gene has CDR1 DFQATT and CDR2 SNEGSKA (reference sequence). The CDR3 has 16 residues. CDR3 protein: CCARPRTGANTGELFF. In nucleotides, the CDR3 is TGCTGTGCTAGGCCCCGGACAGGGGCGAACACCGGGGAGCTGTTTTTT.

This clonotype showed up just a few times. The V and J genes are TRBV10-3 and TRBJ2-3; D may be TRBD2 (5 bases). CDR3 size: 14 residues. Trimming removed 3 bases from V and 5 bases from J, with 12 bases in between. The germline gives CDR1 ENHRY, CDR2 SYGVKD. This CDR3 is CAISDSQGRDTQYF. The CDR3 DNA reads TGTGCCATCAGTGATAGTCAAGGGAGAGATACGCAGTATTTT.

The chain links TRBV4-2 to TRBJ2-5, with 9 bases lining up with TRBD2. Trimming at V came to 4 bases and at J to 3 bases, leaving 12 bases not matched to a gene. CDR3 size: 17 residues. The germline V gene encodes CDR1 LGHNA and CDR2 YNFKEQ. This CDR3 is CASSPLYLAGSEETQYF. CDR3 coding DNA: TGTGCCAGCAGCCCTCTTTACCTAGCGGGGTCTGAAGAGACCCAGTACTTC.

This clonotype came up many times. This chain links TRBV7-2 with TRBJ2-7, with TRBD2 identical over 8 bases. V lost 1 base, J lost 0 bases, and 5 bases stayed unmatched. The germline CDR1 and CDR2 sequences are SGHTA and FQGNSA. The CDR3 runs to 16 residues. The CDR3 loop reads CASSLGGRLFSYEQYF. The CDR3 region has the DNA TGTGCCAGCAGCTTAGGCGGGAGGCTTTTCTCCTACGAGCAGTACTTC.

The chain recombines TRBV20-1 with TRBJ1-5, with unresolved D. CDR1 and CDR2 (germline): DFQATT, SNEGSKA (reference sequence). The CDR3 contains 17 residues. The ends were cut back, 3 bases at V and 5 bases at J, with 23 bases in the middle. In DNA form, the CDR3 reads TGCAGTGCTAGTTCTCCACTCCTAGGGTCTGGGGATCAGCCCCAGCATTTT. Protein: CSASSPLLGSGDQPQHF.

V gene TRBV20-1 combines with J gene TRBJ2-1; D is perhaps TRBD1 or TRBD2 (5 bases each). This CDR3 has 14 amino acids. V was cut by 5 bases and J by 4 bases, with 15 bases left in between. Germline CDR1 reads DFQATT; CDR2 reads SNEGSKA (reference sequence). CDR3 region: CSAGLRGSYNEQFF. The CDR3 nucleotides read TGCAGTGCTGGCCTGAGGGGCTCGTACAATGAGCAGTTCTTC.

This clonotype was detected ten times or more. The chain links TRBV6-2 or TRBV6-3 to TRBJ2-7; tentatively, D is TRBD2 (5 bases). This CDR3 is 13 amino acids long. V shed 0 bases and J shed 7 bases, with 10 bases lying between them. Germline CDR1 and CDR2: MNHEY and SVGEGT. For the CDR3, the DNA is TGTGCCAGCAGTTACTCGACCAGGAGGGAGCAGTACTTC. This sequence encodes CASSYSTRREQYF.

This clonotype was seen a handful of times. The rearrangement joins TRBV5-1 to TRBJ2-7, with 11 bases that match TRBD2. Per the germline V gene, CDR1 is SGHRS and CDR2 is YFSETQ. J gave up 3 bases and V 4 bases, and 3 bases lay outside the gene matches. The CDR3 sequence is 14 residues long. DNA of the CDR3: TGCGCCAGCAGCGTTAGCGGGGGGGGCTACGAGCAGTACGTC. Translated: CASSVSGGGYEQYV.

In this sample, this clonotype turned up many times. The chain is built from TRBV5-5 and TRBJ2-3; D remains unclear. CDR1 SGHKS and CDR2 YYEKEE come from the germline V gene (reference sequence). This CDR3 contains 17 residues. The ends were cut back, 1 base at V and 5 bases at J, with 20 bases in the middle. DNA of the CDR3: TGTGCCAGCAGCTTGTTAGAAACTCAGGTCATCAGAGATACGCAGTATTTT. This codes for CASSLLETQVIRDTQYF.

The V gene is TRBV7-9, the J gene TRBJ2-5, with D tentatively TRBD2 (5 bases). Germline values: CDR1 SEHNR, CDR2 FQNEAQ (reference sequence). The CDR3 sequence is 15 residues long. Trimming stripped 5 bases from V and 2 bases from J, with 15 bases between. CDR3: CASSLMTGGQETQYF. CDR3 DNA: TGTGCCAGCAGCCTCATGACGGGCGGGCAAGAGACCCAGTACTTC.

In DNA, the CDR3 is TGCAGTGCTCCCCGACTAGCGGGGACCCAAGAGACCCAGTACTTC. It specifies CSAPRLAGTQETQYF. The chain employs TRBV20-1 and TRBJ2-5, with 11 bases lining up with TRBD2. The ends lost 5 bases at V and 1 base at J; junction bases unmatched: 6. CDR1 is DFQATT, CDR2 SNEGSKA, per germline (reference sequence). This CDR3 is 15 amino acids long.

This clonotype was counted a few times. The chain recombines TRBV12-3 or TRBV12-4 with TRBJ1-5; D is perhaps TRBD1 (5 bases). The V end lost 6 bases, the J end lost 7 bases, and 19 bases lay between the germline ends. CDR3 size: 15 residues. CDR3 sequence: CASRTLGTANQPQHF. The CDR3 nucleotides read TGTGCCAGCAGGACTCTTGGGACCGCAAACCAGCCCCAGCATTTT.

The sample holds many counts of this clonotype. The J gene is TRBJ2-7, the V gene TRBV4-3; D might be TRBD2 (5 bases). Germline CDR1 and CDR2: LGHNA and YSLEER. Trimming shortened V by 8 bases and J by 4 bases, and 30 bases separated the two germline ends. There are 18 residues in the CDR3. CDR3: CASQPRAERPPNYYEQYV. The CDR3 nucleotides are TGCGCCAGCCAGCCAAGGGCGGAGCGGCCCCCTAATTATTACGAGCAGTACGTC.

The genes are TRBV6-1 and TRBJ2-7; D may be TRBD1 or TRBD2 (5 bases each). Germline CDR1 MNHNS, CDR2 SASEGT. This CDR3 contains 13 residues. Deletions cut 2 bases from V and 3 bases from J, with 8 bases between. DNA for the CDR3: TGTGCCAGCAGTGAATGGGACGTCTACGAGCAGTACGTC. Protein: CASSEWDVYEQYV.

The V and J genes are TRBV20-1 and TRBJ1-2; a possible D gene is TRBD1 (5 bases). Germline loops: CDR1 DFQATT, CDR2 SNEGSKA (reference sequence). The CDR3 length is 14 residues. V was trimmed by 0 bases and J by 8 bases, leaving 16 bases between them. CDR3 DNA sequence: TGCAGTGCTAGAGAAGACAGAGGCGCCCGAGGCTACACCTTC. Its protein product is CSAREDRGARGYTF.

The chain couples TRBV6-6 to TRBJ1-1; no reliable D call. V shed 6 bases and J shed 7 bases, with 15 bases lying between them. Per germline, CDR1 MNHNY and CDR2 SVGAGI (reference sequence). The CDR3 covers 13 residues. CDR3 protein: CASSPPQPNEAFF. The CDR3 coding sequence is TGTGCCAGCAGCCCCCCCCAGCCTAATGAAGCTTTCTTT.

This clonotype was recorded a few times. The rearrangement links TRBV5-1 to TRBJ2-3, with D perhaps matching TRBD1 (5 bases). CDR1 and CDR2 (germline): SGHRS, YFSETQ. This CDR3 has 14 amino acids. Deletions cut 2 bases from V and 4 bases from J, with 11 bases between. The CDR3 sequence: CASSFGHPPDTQYF. The DNA for the CDR3 is TGCGCCAGCAGCTTTGGACACCCGCCAGATACGCAGTATTTT.

Ten or more counts support this clonotype. This chain joins TRBV9 and TRBJ1-2; 12 positions match TRBD1. This CDR3 is built from 15 residues. The germline V gene encodes CDR1 SGDLS and CDR2 YYNGEE. V shed 4 bases and J 7 bases; nucleotides not matched to a gene: 8. CDR3 protein: CASSSGTGGGFGYTF. The CDR3 nucleotides read TGTGCCAGCAGCTCAGGGACAGGGGGCGGCTTTGGCTACACCTTC.

The gene calls are TRBV6-1 and TRBJ2-3; 9 bases match TRBD1. V gave up 6 bases and J gave up 4 bases; unmatched junction bases: 11. The CDR3 totals 16 residues. Looked up from germline, CDR1 is MNHNS and CDR2 is SASEGT. The CDR3 reads CASSQMLDRGPDTQYF. The CDR3 DNA follows: TGTGCCAGCAGCCAAATGCTGGACAGGGGACCAGATACGCAGTATTTT.